This TCR beta chain was identified during a study of Graves' ophthalmopathy and Graves' hyperthyroidism. Study-wide points: Both a roughly 70% sensitivity and an approximately 74% specificity characterized the model's predictions of ophthalmopathy progression.

Ten or more counts support this clonotype. Antigen: not known. RNA transcripts were the source from which TCR beta CDR3 regions were amplified. First-round RT-PCR relied on HTBI primers, and a second-round multiplex PCR came next. TCRdb passed the multiplex PCR reads through MiXCR, listing each CDR3 protein once. Among 900,000 to 1,200,000 distinct CDR3 sequences, 36% were seen once, and the ten largest hold around 10%. This CDR3 has 14 residues. V trimming: 5 bases; J trimming: 7 bases; junction bases outside the gene matches: 10. CDR1 is SQVTM, CDR2 ANQGSEA, per germline. V usage is TRBV29-1 and J usage is TRBJ1-5; 8 nucleotides align to TRBD1. This sequence originates from an adult man with Graves' hyperthyroidism. The sample taken for sequencing was peripheral blood or thyroid tissue (not recorded which). This chain's CDR3 is CSVQPQGAGQPQHF. Here the CDR3 DNA reads TGCAGCGTTCAACCGCAGGGGGCAGGGCAGCCCCAGCATTTT.